This record looks at one T cell receptor (beta chain) sequence and its context. Its antigen is as yet unknown. This specimen belongs to a study of vaccination effects on CD4 cells after COVID-19. Under the ViraFEST assay, PBMC were stimulated with viral peptide pools so that antigen-specific CD4+ T cells expanded. Sequencing was performed afterwards. Researchers isolated CD4+ T cells once approximately 10 days of culture had elapsed. Participants got two doses of BNT162b2 or mRNA-1273 vaccine. Culturing of more than 1.5 million PBMC per well took place with around 9 IU/ml IL-2 and 9.5 to 10 ug/ml peptides. The CDR3 loop spans 14 amino acids. V gave up 4 bases and J gave up 1 base, with 10 bases separating them. In germline, CDR1 is SGHRS, CDR2 YFSETQ. Only in-frame clones appear in the TCRdb table, and some are missing; sequencing was by immunoSEQ multiplex PCR. The sample includes 14,000 or so clones, roughly 72% of them seen just once.

The chain carries TRBV5-1 and TRBJ2-3, with D uncertain. The sample in question was CD4+ T cells from PBMCs cultured with SARS-CoV-2 spike peptides, obtained after COVID-19 vaccination. The clonotype comes from a human donor who received a COVID-19 vaccine. The DNA of the CDR3 is TGCGCCAGCAGCCCTTCAACGGGCACAGATACGCAGTATTTT. This sequence encodes CASSPSTGTDTQYF.